This T cell receptor (beta chain) was sequenced in a study of CD8 T cells in ankylosing spondylitis. V was cut by 9 bases and J by 5 bases, with 10 bases left in between. The CDR3 loop spans 12 amino acids. From germline, CDR1 is KGHDR and CDR2 SFDVKD. With respect to this clonotype: The target antigen is unknown.

Making the TCR beta libraries involved quantitative 5'-RACE with molecular barcodes. TCRdb analysed the 5' RACE reads with MiXCR anew, one entry per CDR3 protein. The repertoire consists of 150,000 to 200,000 distinct CDR3 sequences, with roughly 30% occurring once and the leading ten covering 4.5% to 6%. Study-wide points: Earlier reports found some motif variants in synovial fluid and blood in reactive arthritis. Characteristic of ankylosing spondylitis blood, it appeared, was a TCR beta motif comprising several highly homologous variants. From matched ankylosing spondylitis synovial fluid, disease-linked clones were reportedly recovered at significantly enriched levels.

Input material: synovial fluid, either unsorted or a sorted T cell fraction (not recorded which). This sequence originates from a male donor with ankylosing spondylitis. The rearrangement links TRBV24-1 to TRBJ1-5; weak D call: TRBD1 (6 bases). CDR3 coding DNA: TGTGCCACCCCCGGGGGCGATCAGCCCCAGCATTTT. The encoded protein is CATPGGDQPQHF.